The 22 T cell receptor beta chains in this list originate from one sample, sequenced in a study of identical twins. TCRdb recomputed calls from the 5' RACE reads with MiXCR, one row per CDR3 protein. The data hold hundreds of thousands of distinct CDR3 sequences, with approximately 8.3% observed a single time. These data also formed part of another study, on yellow fever vaccine responses in identical twins.

The sample comprised memory (CD45RO+) T cells sorted from blood. The receptor set was obtained from a woman in her late teens or twenties in good health.

This clonotype was recorded many times. The V and J genes are TRBV29-1 and TRBJ2-2, with D perhaps matching TRBD2 (6 bases). The CDR3 length is 14 residues. Germline lookup yields CDR1 SQVTM and CDR2 ANQGSEA. V was trimmed by 4 bases and J by 0 bases, leaving 9 bases between them. The CDR3 DNA is TGCAGCGTTGTTGGGGGGACGAACACCGGGGAGCTGTTTTTT. It is translated as CSVVGGTNTGELFF.

This clonotype was seen a few times. The chain combines TRBV6-1 with TRBJ1-1; maybe TRBD1 (6 bases). Germline CDR1 and CDR2: MNHNS and SASEGT. The CDR3 consists of 15 residues. V shed 6 bases and J shed 5 bases, with 19 bases lying between them. For the CDR3, the DNA is TGTGCCAGCAGATCACCAGGGCGAGGGGGGACTGAAGCTTTCTTT. Translated: CASRSPGRGGTEAFF.

The chain combines TRBV27 with TRBJ2-7, with D tentatively TRBD1 (6 bases). This CDR3 spans 16 amino acids. The V end was cut by 5 bases, the J end by 7 bases, with 24 bases between. Germline V gene lookup returns CDR1 MNHEY and CDR2 SMNVEV (reference sequence). For the CDR3, the DNA is TGTGCCAGCAGTCCTCTCGGACAGAGAATCTCGTGGGAGCAGTACTTC. Protein product: CASSPLGQRISWEQYF.

This clonotype was picked up many times. V gene TRBV20-1 combines with J gene TRBJ2-5; 16 bases line up with TRBD2. The J segment lost 1 base and the V segment lost 3 bases, leaving 8 bases of the junction unmatched. In germline, CDR1 is DFQATT, CDR2 SNEGSKA (reference sequence). The CDR3 loop spans 18 amino acids. In DNA form, the CDR3 reads TGCAGTGCTAGGTCAACCGGGACTAGCGGGAGGGCCCAAGAGACCCAGTACTTC. It specifies CSARSTGTSGRAQETQYF.

The rearrangement uses TRBV14 and TRBJ2-7; D is unclear. CDR3 length: 12 amino acids. Germline values: CDR1 SGHDN, CDR2 FVKESK. V was clipped by 1 base and J by 6 bases, with 7 bases between them. CDR3 sequence: CASSQAAFEQYF. CDR3 nucleotides: TGTGCCAGCAGCCAAGCAGCATTCGAGCAGTACTTC. Full variable domain (outside the CDR3, taken from reference TRBV14 and TRBJ2-7): EAGVTQFPSHSVIEKGQTVTLRCDPISGHDNLYWYRRVMGKEIKFLLHFVKESKQDESGMPNNRFLAERTGGTYSTLKVQPAELEDSGVYFCASSQAAFEQYFGPGTRLTVT.

V gene TRBV7-9 combines with J gene TRBJ2-7; 9 bases agree with TRBD2. V was clipped by 5 bases and J by 5 bases; unmatched bases: 10. In germline, CDR1 is SEHNR, CDR2 FQNEAQ (reference sequence). The CDR3 runs to 15 residues. Here the CDR3 DNA reads TGTGCCAGCAGCCCTTCCGGGACTAGCTTTCACGAGCAGTACTTC. This codes for CASSPSGTSFHEQYF.

This clonotype appeared many times. This CDR3 is CASSYFWDNSPLHF. The CDR3 DNA is TGTGCCAGCAGTTATTTTTGGGACAATTCACCCCTCCACTTT. The gene calls are TRBV6-5 and TRBJ1-6, with a possible D match to TRBD1 (5 bases). The CDR3 is 14 residues long. Germline CDR1 is MNHEY and CDR2 is SVGAGI. V shed 3 bases and J shed 7 bases, with 10 bases lying between them.

This clonotype was counted ten times or more. The genes are TRBV4-3 and TRBJ2-3; possible D gene TRBD2, 6 bases. CDR1 is LGHNA and CDR2 is YSLEER in the germline V gene. CDR3 size: 16 residues. The V gene lost 1 base and the J gene lost 3 bases, with 14 bases spanning the gap. In DNA, the CDR3 is TGCGCCAGCAGCCAAGTCGGGGGAGCACCAACAGATACGCAGTATTTT. Its translation: CASSQVGGAPTDTQYF.

The CDR3 DNA sequence: TGTGCCAGCAGCCCCCGAGGAGGACAGGGTACCAATGAGCAGTTCTTC. It specifies CASSPRGGQGTNEQFF. The chain is built from TRBV9 and TRBJ2-1; TRBD1 agrees at 8 bases. The trim removed 4 bases at V and 6 bases at J, leaving 12 bases unmatched. This CDR3 is 16 amino acids long. In germline, CDR1 is SGDLS, CDR2 YYNGEE.

This clonotype was recorded a few times. V gene TRBV12-3 or TRBV12-4 combines with J gene TRBJ2-7; D is unclear. Trimming cost V 4 bases and J 0 bases, with 7 bases left between them. The CDR3 covers 13 residues. Here the CDR3 DNA reads TGTGCCAGCAGTTCCCAGACCTCCTACGAGCAGTACTTC. This codes for CASSSQTSYEQYF.

This clonotype has ten or more counts. This chain joins TRBV10-3 and TRBJ1-5; 9 bases are shared with TRBD1. Looked up from germline, CDR1 is ENHRY and CDR2 is SYGVKD. The CDR3 sequence is 13 residues long. With V trimmed by 10 bases and J by 7 bases, 8 bases remained unmatched. As DNA, the CDR3 is TGTGCCACCCACCGGGACAGGGACCAGCCCCAGCATTTT. It is translated as CATHRDRDQPQHF.

Ten or more counts support this clonotype. The V call is TRBV15, the J call TRBJ2-1; D gene uncertain. Trimming cost V 5 bases and J 9 bases, with 14 bases left between them. There are 13 residues in the CDR3. Germline V lookup: CDR1 LNHNV, CDR2 YYDKDF (reference sequence). CDR3 residues: CATSLWSGSEQFF. The CDR3 nucleotides are TGTGCCACCAGCCTATGGAGTGGCTCTGAGCAGTTCTTC. Combining the CDR3 with reference TRBV15 and TRBJ2-1 gives the whole variable domain DAMVIQNPRYQVTQFGKPVTLSCSQTLNHNVMYWYQQKSSQAPKLLFHYYDKDFNNEADTPDNFQSRRPNTSFCFLDIRSPGLGDTAMYLCATSLWSGSEQFFGPGTRLTVL.

This clonotype occurred many times. The chain joins TRBV4-2 to TRBJ2-7; TRBD2 might be the D (5 bases). The germline V gene encodes CDR1 LGHNA and CDR2 YNFKEQ. The length of the CDR3 is 14 residues. Deletions cut 0 bases from V and 0 bases from J, with 6 bases between. The CDR3 nucleotides are TGTGCCAGCAGCCAAGAAGGGAGCTCCTACGAGCAGTACTTC. Its translation is CASSQEGSSYEQYF.

V and J are TRBV2 and TRBJ2-7, with unresolved D. V lost 1 base, J lost 11 bases, and 12 bases lay in between. The CDR3 has 12 residues. CDR1 is SNHLY and CDR2 is FYNNEI in the germline V gene. The CDR3 coding sequence is TGTGCCAGCAGTGAAGGCGGTTCGAGCGAGTACTTC. The encoded protein is CASSEGGSSEYF.

Ten or more counts support this clonotype. The V gene is TRBV27, the J gene TRBJ1-5; weak D call: TRBD1 (6 bases). This CDR3 contains 16 residues. The V gene lost 6 bases and the J gene lost 3 bases, with 18 bases spanning the gap. Germline values: CDR1 MNHEY, CDR2 SMNVEV (reference sequence). The CDR3 here is CASSSWGRGVNQPQHF. The CDR3 DNA reads TGTGCCAGCAGCTCATGGGGGCGCGGGGTCAATCAGCCCCAGCATTTT.

The sample holds many counts of this clonotype. V usage is TRBV7-2 and J usage is TRBJ2-3; 8 bases line up with TRBD1. Germline V gene data show CDR1 as SGHTA and CDR2 as FQGNSA. V lost 5 bases to trimming and J lost 4 bases; unmatched junction nucleotides: 11. The CDR3 is made up of 16 amino acids. The DNA for the CDR3 is TGTGCCAGCAGCCACGGACAGGGAGTGTGGGCAGATACGCAGTATTTT. As protein: CASSHGQGVWADTQYF. Full variable domain (missing parts from reference TRBV7-2 and TRBJ2-3): GAGVSQSPSNKVTEKGKDVELRCDPISGHTALYWYRQSLGQGLEFLIYFQGNSAPDKSGLPSDRFSAERTGGSVSTLTIQRTQQEDSAVYLCASSHGQGVWADTQYFGPGTRLTVL.

This clonotype occurred many times. The genes are TRBV4-1 and TRBJ1-4; D remains ambiguous. Germline-derived CDR1 and CDR2 are MGHRA and YSYEKL. Trimming cost V 0 bases and J 15 bases, with 11 bases left between them. The CDR3 is made up of 12 amino acids. CDR3 region: CASSQEKGIMFF. The CDR3 DNA reads as TGCGCCAGCAGCCAAGAAAAGGGAATAATGTTTTTT.

This clonotype was picked up many times. The V gene is TRBV6-4, the J gene TRBJ2-1; the match to TRBD2 covers 8 bases. V was clipped by 6 bases and J by 6 bases; unmatched bases: 7. Germline CDR1 reads MRHNA; CDR2 reads SNTAGT. This CDR3 region has 14 residues. The CDR3 sequence is CASSLTSDGNEQFF. The CDR3 DNA reads TGTGCCAGCAGCCTGACTAGCGATGGCAATGAGCAGTTCTTC.

This clonotype was found many times. The chain is built from TRBV10-3 and TRBJ1-5; maybe TRBD1 (6 bases). Germline CDR1 ENHRY, CDR2 SYGVKD. Trimming took 0 bases from V and 11 from J, leaving 17 bases between them. The length of the CDR3 is 15 residues. This CDR3 is CAISESSTGTRAQHF. DNA of the CDR3: TGTGCCATCAGTGAGTCTTCTACAGGGACTCGGGCCCAGCATTTT.

This clonotype came up many times. The chain uses TRBV7-2 and TRBJ2-7; no firm D call. The length of the CDR3 is 14 residues. The germline V gene has CDR1 SGHTA and CDR2 FQGNSA. V was cut by 5 bases and J by 0 bases, with 11 bases left in between. CDR3 residues: CASSINGNSYEQYF. CDR3 sequence (DNA): TGTGCCAGCAGCATTAATGGGAACTCCTACGAGCAGTACTTC.

The chain is built from TRBV7-9 and TRBJ1-5; D remains ambiguous. V lost 5 bases to trimming and J lost 3 bases, with 8 bases between them. The CDR3 runs to 13 residues. Per germline, CDR1 SEHNR and CDR2 FQNEAQ (reference sequence). CDR3 loop: CASSASHNQPQHF. CDR3 nucleotide sequence: TGTGCCAGCAGCGCCTCCCACAATCAGCCCCAGCATTTT.

This clonotype has a count of ten or more. The chain is built from TRBV7-2 and TRBJ2-7; 9 positions match TRBD2. V shed 1 base, J shed 3 bases, and the junction held 1 base outside the gene matches. Per germline, CDR1 SGHTA and CDR2 FQGNSA. The CDR3 has 14 amino acids. CDR3 region: CASSLGSGSYEQYF. The CDR3 DNA reads as TGTGCCAGCAGCTTAGGTAGCGGGAGCTACGAGCAGTACTTC.